This T cell receptor (beta chain) was found in a study of T-cell memory formation after mild COVID-19. Study information: There were largely donor-specific TCR clusters.

In germline, CDR1 is DFQATT, CDR2 SNEGSKA (reference sequence). Trimming pared 6 bases from V and 4 bases from J, leaving 12 bases between. The CDR3 runs 13 residues. 5'RACE primed from the constant segment yielded TCR alpha and TCR beta cDNA libraries bearing sample barcodes and UMIs. Each CDR3 protein is one row after TCRdb ran MiXCR on the 5' RACE reads. The sample includes 210,000 or so distinct CDR3 sequences, about 10% seen only once; the top ten take 2.5% to 3.5%. This clonotype has just a few counts. Its target is not known. Study outcomes and limitations: For contracting clones, CD4+ ones sat mainly in CM and EM, CD8+ in EMRA.

What was sequenced was PBMCs or a T cell subset sorted from them (not recorded which). This chain uses TRBV20-1 with TRBJ2-2; no firm D call. The TCR sequence derives from a man younger than 30 who had mild COVID-19 (a few samples of this study predate the infection). Cell type and time point are not known. The CDR3 region has the DNA TGCAGTGCCCTCGAGGTACCCACCGGGGAGCTGTTTTTT. Translated: CSALEVPTGELFF.